The 21 T cell receptor beta chains below come from one sample, sequenced in a study of blood T cells in healthy people across ages. A J-beta primer mix and a sample-barcoded 5' primer were used in a second PCR of about 7 to 12 cycles. MiXCR was run by TCRdb on the 5' RACE reads, yielding one entry per CDR3 protein. There are 800,000 to 950,000 distinct CDR3 sequences in the sample; roughly 35% occur only once, and over 10% lies in the top ten. Sequences were obtained from blood. These receptors were collected from a young man in good health.

The sample holds many counts of this clonotype. The CDR3 sequence: CSVEYAPGQGRADTQYF. As DNA, the CDR3 is TGCAGCGTTGAGTACGCTCCGGGACAGGGTAGGGCAGATACGCAGTATTTT. The V and J genes are TRBV29-1 and TRBJ2-3; 9 bases align to TRBD1. This CDR3 spans 17 amino acids. The V segment lost 3 bases and the J segment 4 bases; nucleotides outside the gene matches: 14. In germline, CDR1 is SQVTM, CDR2 ANQGSEA.

This chain uses TRBV20-1 with TRBJ2-5; the match to TRBD1 covers 7 bases. The assigned J gene may be wrong: the sequence end matches TRBJ2-1 better. Germline V gives CDR1 DFQATT, CDR2 SNEGSKA (reference sequence). This CDR3 has 12 residues. This CDR3 is CSAQGTQETQFF. DNA of the CDR3: TGCAGTGCACAGGGGACCCAAGAGACCCAGTTCTTC.

This clonotype has ten or more counts. The chain recombines TRBV9 with TRBJ1-2, with TRBD1 identical over 12 bases. With 3 bases clipped from V and 7 bases from J, the junction kept 16 bases outside the gene matches. This CDR3 has 18 residues. CDR1 is SGDLS and CDR2 is YYNGEE in the germline V gene. The CDR3 DNA sequence: TGTGCCAGCAGCGCCGCAACCTCTAGGGACAGGGGGCTCGGTGGCTACACCTTC. Residues: CASSAATSRDRGLGGYTF.

This clonotype was seen many times. The CDR3 sequence: CASSPSSPGGYGYTF. CDR3 in DNA: TGTGCCAGCAGCCCCTCATCTCCCGGCGGCTATGGCTACACCTTC. V gene TRBV7-8 combines with J gene TRBJ1-2; D not certain. The CDR3 totals 15 residues. Germline V gene sequence: CDR1 SGHVS, CDR2 FQNEAQ. Trimming shortened V by 5 bases and J by 4 bases, and 17 bases separated the two germline ends.

The V call is TRBV20-1, the J call TRBJ2-1; D is ambiguous. CDR3 length: 12 residues. The germline V gene has CDR1 DFQATT and CDR2 SNEGSKA (reference sequence). V was pared by 6 bases and J by 6 bases, with 12 bases between. The CDR3 DNA reads as TGCAGTGCCCCCGTCGTTCTCAATGAGCAGTTCTTC. Translation: CSAPVVLNEQFF.

This clonotype appeared a few times. The chain carries TRBV12-3 or TRBV12-4 and TRBJ2-7; D remains unclear. Trimming removed 8 bases from V and 2 bases from J, with 10 bases in between. This CDR3 spans 12 amino acids. For the CDR3, the DNA is TGTGCCAGCGGGTCACTCGCCTACGAGCAGTACTTC. This sequence encodes CASGSLAYEQYF.

There are many counts of this clonotype. The chain employs TRBV4-2 and TRBJ2-1; D not certain. The V gene's germline CDR1 is LGHNA and CDR2 YNFKEQ. Trimming shortened V by 0 bases and J by 4 bases, and 7 bases separated the two germline ends. The CDR3 sequence is 14 residues long. The chain's CDR3 is CASSQDGTYNEQFF. CDR3 sequence (DNA): TGTGCCAGCAGCCAAGATGGAACTTACAATGAGCAGTTCTTC.

This clonotype was seen more than once but under ten times. CDR3 protein: CASRGPARFTF. The CDR3 DNA sequence: TGTGCCAGCAGGGGTCCCGCCCGGTTCACCTTC. The rearrangement joins TRBV6-5 to TRBJ1-2; D is ambiguous. V lost 6 bases, J lost 13 bases, and 15 bases lay in between. The CDR3 length is 11 residues. CDR1 is MNHEY and CDR2 is SVGAGI in the germline V gene.

The gene calls are TRBV4-1 and TRBJ2-6; perhaps TRBD1 as D (6 bases). V lost 4 bases to trimming and J lost 1 base, with 14 bases between them. The CDR3 has 17 residues. Germline-derived CDR1 and CDR2 are MGHRA and YSYEKL. DNA of the CDR3: TGCGCCAGCAGCCTCGCAGGGGTTGATTCTGGGGCCAACGTCCTGACTTTC. Its translation: CASSLAGVDSGANVLTF.

The V and J genes are TRBV5-5 and TRBJ2-7; D is possibly TRBD1 or TRBD2 (5 bases each). Per the germline V gene, CDR1 is SGHKS and CDR2 is YYEKEE (reference sequence). Trimming took off 4 bases at V and 2 bases at J, with 16 bases between the two ends. This CDR3 region has 15 residues. CDR3 loop: CASSTEGTATYEQYF. The CDR3 nucleotides read TGTGCCAGCAGCACCGAAGGGACGGCAACCTACGAGCAGTACTTC. Using reference TRBV5-5 and TRBJ2-7 for the parts outside the CDR3, the full variable domain is DAGVTQSPTHLIKTRGQQVTLRCSPISGHKSVSWYQQVLGQGPQFIFQYYEKEERGRGNFPDRFSARQFPNYSSELNVNALLLGDSALYLCASSTEGTATYEQYFGPGTRLTVT.

This clonotype was found a few times. The gene calls are TRBV30 and TRBJ2-1; D ambiguous. The V and J ends lost 7 bases and 7 bases respectively, with 14 bases between them. CDR1 and CDR2 (germline): GTSNPN, SVGIG (reference sequence). The CDR3 is made up of 12 amino acids. The CDR3 region is CASEVVGNEQFF. Written as DNA, the CDR3 is TGTGCCTCAGAAGTGGTAGGGAATGAGCAGTTCTTC.

The chain recombines TRBV20-1 with TRBJ2-1; maybe TRBD2 (5 bases). The CDR3 length is 15 residues. The germline CDR1 and CDR2 sequences are DFQATT and SNEGSKA (reference sequence). The V end was cut by 2 bases, the J end by 0 bases, with 11 bases between. In nucleotides, the CDR3 is TGCAGTGCTAGACCGGGCGAGGGCTCCTACAATGAGCAGTTCTTC. Translation: CSARPGEGSYNEQFF.

The chain recombines TRBV10-2 with TRBJ2-7; D unresolved. Trimming removed 0 bases at V and 1 base at J, with 7 bases between. This CDR3 spans 14 amino acids. CDR1 and CDR2 from the germline V gene are WSHSY and SAAADI. CDR3 amino acids: CASSESEGSYEQYF. CDR3 nucleotide sequence: TGCGCCAGCAGTGAGTCGGAAGGATCCTACGAGCAGTACTTC.

In nucleotides, the CDR3 is TGTGCCATCGCCCGACCTGCACGGGGACAGGCGTATGAGCAGTTCTTC. As protein: CAIARPARGQAYEQFF. V gene TRBV10-3 combines with J gene TRBJ2-1; 8 bases align to TRBD1. The CDR3 loop spans 16 amino acids. Trimming took 8 bases from V and 8 from J; bases not matched to a gene: 17. Germline CDR1 ENHRY, CDR2 SYGVKD.

To note about this clonotype: A much larger clone lies a single base off, so this may be a read error. J is TRBJ2-1 and V is TRBV12-3 or TRBV12-4; 7 positions match TRBD2. The CDR3 extends over 17 amino acids. CDR3 protein: CVSVSYGRGSSYNEQFF. The CDR3 DNA follows: TGTGTCAGCGTTTCCTACGGGCGGGGGAGCTCCTACAATGAGCAGTTCTTC.

On this clonotype: A much larger clone differs by one base, so this may be a read error. The V call is TRBV29-1, the J call TRBJ2-4; D may be TRBD1 (6 bases). The J call may be in error: the DNA end matches TRBJ2-5 better. The CDR3 consists of 15 residues. Germline V CDR1 and CDR2: SQVTM, ANQGSEA. In DNA form, the CDR3 reads TGCGGCGTTGTAGTATGGGGCAGGGGAAGGGAGACCCAGTACTTC. It yields the protein CGVVVWGRGRETQYF.

This clonotype was seen a handful of times. V usage is TRBV6-6 and J usage is TRBJ2-5; D could derive from TRBD1 or TRBD2 (6 bases each). Germline CDR1 MNHNY, CDR2 SVGAGI (reference sequence). V lost 5 bases and J 3 bases, leaving 16 bases between the germline ends. CDR3 length: 15 amino acids. The CDR3, as DNA: TGTGCCAGCAGTACCCCGGGGGCGGGGAAAGAGACCCAGTACTTC. Its translation: CASSTPGAGKETQYF.

This clonotype showed up many times. The chain is built from TRBV29-1 and TRBJ2-3; D is uncertain. V was trimmed by 4 bases and J by 4 bases, leaving 3 bases between them. CDR3 length equals 10 residues. Germline V CDR1 and CDR2: SQVTM, ANQGSEA. The CDR3 DNA reads TGCAGCGTTGGGCCAGATACGCAGTATTTT. Translating it yields CSVGPDTQYF.

This clonotype occurred many times. The rearrangement joins TRBV7-2 to TRBJ2-3; no definite D call. Germline V gives CDR1 SGHTA, CDR2 FQGNSA. This CDR3 spans 17 amino acids. V was cut by 1 base and J by 3 bases, with 17 bases left in between. The CDR3 here is CASSLVGGVFTTDTQYF. The CDR3 DNA reads as TGTGCCAGCAGCTTAGTGGGTGGGGTTTTCACGACAGATACGCAGTATTTT.

This chain links TRBV2 with TRBJ2-3, with no clear D. The CDR3 sequence is 14 residues long. Per germline, CDR1 SNHLY and CDR2 FYNNEI. The V end lost 6 bases, the J end lost 5 bases, and 15 bases lay between the germline ends. The CDR3 nucleotides are TGTGCCAGCAGATCCGGTACGGTGGGAGATACGCAGTATTTT. The encoded protein is CASRSGTVGDTQYF. Complete variable domain (other parts from reference TRBV2 and TRBJ2-3): EPEVTQTPSHQVTQMGQEVILRCVPISNHLYFYWYRQILGQKVEFLVSFYNNEISEKSEIFDDQFSVERPDGSNFTLKIRSTKLEDSAMYFCASRSGTVGDTQYFGPGTRLTVL.

About this clonotype: A much larger clone differs by one base, so this may be a read error. The chain recombines TRBV20-1 with TRBJ2-3, with TRBD2 as a possible D gene (5 bases). This CDR3 is 11 amino acids long. CDR1 DFQATT and CDR2 SNEGSKA come from the germline V gene (reference sequence). The CDR3 sequence is CSASPEDMQYF. In DNA form, the CDR3 reads TGCAGTGCTAGCCCGGAGGATATGCAGTATTTT.